The following is a TCR beta chain sequence with its context. This entry belongs to a study of T cell responses to AZD1222 COVID-19 vaccine. Profiled with immunoSEQ multiplex PCR; TCRdb holds only in-frame clones, not every one. The sample lists roughly 99,000 clones, 92% occurring once. CDR1 and CDR2 from the germline V gene are LNHNV and YYDKDF (reference sequence). CDR3 length: 15 amino acids. Between the trimmed V and J ends, which lost 0 bases and 5 bases, there was a span of 14 bases. The specimen was peripheral blood, collected 28 days after the second AZD1222 dose. This clonotype was sampled from an adult who received the AZD1222 COVID-19 vaccine. The chain employs TRBV15 and TRBJ2-7; D tentatively fits TRBD1 or TRBD2 (5 bases each). The CDR3 DNA follows: TGTGCCACCAGCAGAGATCTGGGGGTTGTGGACGAGCAGTACTTC. This translates into CATSRDLGVVDEQYF. The variable domain in full, completed from reference TRBV15 and TRBJ2-7, reads DAMVIQNPRYQVTQFGKPVTLSCSQTLNHNVMYWYQQKSSQAPKLLFHYYDKDFNNEADTPDNFQSRRPNTSFCFLDIRSPGLGDTAMYLCATSRDLGVVDEQYFGPGTRLTVT.